The 8 T cell receptor beta chains in this list originate from one sample, sequenced in a study of Ad26.COV2.S vaccination and SARS-CoV-2 variants. The treatment denotes: 15 to 20 received Ad26.COV2.S at low or high dose, single or two shots; 5 received placebo; per-sample allocation not given. Day 63 following the first vaccine or placebo injection was when the samples were taken. Profiled with immunoSEQ multiplex PCR; TCRdb holds only in-frame clones, not every one. This sample has 500,000 or so clones, with 89% found just once. The specimen was peripheral blood, collected in a trial of Ad26.COV2.S vaccine versus placebo. The receptor source for this set is a person aged 18-60 years who received the Ad26.COV2.S COVID-19 vaccine or a placebo.

This clone is a singleton in its sample. As DNA, the CDR3 is TGCAGTGCTAGTAGGCCCACAGGGTACCAGCCCCAGCATTTT. Residues: CSASRPTGYQPQHF. The chain carries TRBV20-1 and TRBJ1-5; possibly TRBD1 for D (6 bases). Germline V gene lookup returns CDR1 DFQATT and CDR2 SNEGSKA (reference sequence). This CDR3 region has 14 residues. Trimming took off 3 bases at V and 7 bases at J, with 16 bases between the two ends.

The chain has TRBV7-4 and TRBJ2-3, with 8 bases aligning to TRBD1. Germline trimming cut 5 bases from V and 3 bases from J; bases unmatched to any gene: 7. Germline assignment: CDR1 SGHVT and CDR2 SQSDAQ. This CDR3 is built from 15 residues. The CDR3 DNA sequence: TGTGCCAGCAGCCCTGACAGACAGGGGACAGATACGCAGTATTTT. Translated: CASSPDRQGTDTQYF.

The rearrangement joins TRBV14 to TRBJ2-1; perhaps TRBD2 as D (5 bases). The CDR3 consists of 18 residues. V lost 1 base to trimming and J lost 5 bases, with 21 bases between them. In germline, CDR1 is SGHDN, CDR2 FVKESK. Written as DNA, the CDR3 is TGTGCCAGCAGCCAAGCCGGTGATTATACGGGGAAGAACAATGAGCAGTTCTTC. It translates to CASSQAGDYTGKNNEQFF.

This chain joins TRBV4-3 and TRBJ2-1; D uncertain. V shed 0 bases and J shed 0 bases, with 15 bases lying between them. This CDR3 spans 18 amino acids. Germline CDR1 LGHNA, CDR2 YSLEER. The CDR3 coding sequence is TGCGCCAGCAGCCAAGATAGGGCAGTAGGGTTCTCCTACAATGAGCAGTTCTTC. The encoded protein is CASSQDRAVGFSYNEQFF.

The rearrangement joins TRBV6-2 or TRBV6-3 to TRBJ2-1; D may be TRBD2 (6 bases). Germline CDR1 is MNHEY and CDR2 is SVGEGT. The V end lost 2 bases, the J end lost 10 bases, and 9 bases lay between the germline ends. This CDR3 spans 12 amino acids. The CDR3 region is CASSYGLREQFF. The CDR3 bases are TGTGCCAGCAGTTACGGACTACGGGAGCAGTTCTTC.

The CDR3 DNA sequence: TGTGCCAGCAGTTTTGGCCTCCCGAGCTCCTACAATGAGCAGTTCTTC. Its protein is CASSFGLPSSYNEQFF. The chain employs TRBV27 and TRBJ2-1; D remains unclear. This CDR3 region has 16 residues. V dropped 3 bases and J dropped 0 bases, with 12 bases sitting between them. CDR1 and CDR2 from the germline V gene are MNHEY and SMNVEV (reference sequence).

This chain links TRBV5-4 with TRBJ2-3, with TRBD1 identical over 9 bases. The V gene end was trimmed by 4 bases and the J gene end by 2 bases; junction bases not matched to a gene: 17. This CDR3 comprises 19 residues. Germline assignment: CDR1 SGHNT and CDR2 YYREEE (reference sequence). CDR3 residues: CASSTQRPGQGFATDTQYF. The DNA for the CDR3 is TGTGCCAGCAGCACCCAAAGGCCGGGACAGGGCTTCGCCACAGATACGCAGTATTTT. Full variable domain (rest looked up from reference TRBV5-4 and TRBJ2-3): ETGVTQSPTHLIKTRGQQVTLRCSSQSGHNTVSWYQQALGQGPQFIFQYYREEENGRGNFPPRFSGLQFPNYSSELNVNALELDDSALYLCASSTQRPGQGFATDTQYFGPGTRLTVL.

The chain uses TRBV3-1 (or the pseudogene TRBV3-2) and TRBJ1-1, with D uncertain. The CDR3 contains 13 residues. V lost 0 bases and J lost 11, with 13 bases in between. Germline values: CDR1 LGHDT, CDR2 YNNKEL (reference sequence). The CDR3 DNA follows: TGTGCCAGCAGCCAAGAAGGGCCCCTCGCGGCTTTCTTT. It encodes CASSQEGPLAAFF.